One sample yielded the 32 T cell receptor beta chains listed below, sequenced in a study of human T cells and chemical hapten exposure. Time point: pre-sensitization, week 0. This sample's treatment: therapeutic diphenylcyclopropenone sensitization with weekly scalp DPC. One entry per CDR3 protein, called by TCRdb with MiXCR from the RACE reads. This sample yields roughly 380,000 distinct CDR3 sequences, of which around 5.5% are seen a single time; 2.5% to 3% belongs to the top ten. Sequences were derived from whole blood, sampled in connection with sensitization to the hapten diphenylcyclopropenone (DPC). The receptors stem from a woman in her forties or fifties with alopecia areata. Some clones in this sample may be carry-over from other donors' samples.

This clonotype occurred a few times. The rearrangement links TRBV2 to TRBJ2-3; TRBD2 agrees at 10 bases. Germline CDR1 and CDR2: SNHLY and FYNNEI. CDR3 length equals 14 residues. V shed 10 bases, J shed 9 bases, and the junction held 13 bases outside the gene matches. The CDR3 DNA sequence: TGTGCCACCGGTAGCGGGGGGCTCCGGAGCACGCAGTATTTT. Translating gives CATGSGGLRSTQYF. The full variable domain, its missing parts supplied by reference TRBV2 and TRBJ2-3, is EPEVTQTPSHQVTQMGQEVILRCVPISNHLYFYWYRQILGQKVEFLVSFYNNEISEKSEIFDDQFSVERPDGSNFTLKIRSTKLEDSAMYFCATGSGGLRSTQYFGPGTRLTVL.

There are a few counts of this clonotype. V gene TRBV24-1 combines with J gene TRBJ1-2; D not certain. This CDR3 comprises 12 residues. The V end was cut by 2 bases, the J end by 0 bases, with 0 bases between. Germline CDR1 is KGHDR and CDR2 is SFDVKD. CDR3 amino acids: CATSDSNYGYTF. In DNA form, the CDR3 reads TGTGCCACCAGTGATTCTAACTATGGCTACACCTTC.

This chain links TRBV24-1 with TRBJ1-5; 9 bases are a match to TRBD1. The CDR3 totals 17 residues. Germline V gives CDR1 KGHDR, CDR2 SFDVKD. Trimming cost V 3 bases and J 2 bases; bases outside gene matches: 7. CDR3 loop: CATSDLDRGRRNQPQHF. Here the CDR3 DNA reads TGTGCCACCAGTGATCTGGACAGGGGTCGACGCAATCAGCCCCAGCATTTT.

This clonotype showed up many times. V and J are TRBV5-1 and TRBJ1-2; 11 bases are shared with TRBD1. V lost 2 bases, J lost 6 bases, and 6 bases stayed unmatched. Germline CDR1 and CDR2: SGHRS and YFSETQ. This CDR3 has 15 amino acids. The CDR3 protein is CASSLGQGASHGYTF. CDR3 DNA: TGCGCCAGCAGCTTAGGACAGGGGGCGTCTCATGGCTACACCTTC.

This clonotype was seen repeatedly, ten times or more. This sequence joins TRBV24-1 and TRBJ2-1, with 11 bases that match TRBD2. CDR1 and CDR2 (germline): KGHDR, SFDVKD. J was trimmed by 1 base and V by 1 base; bases with no gene match: 14. This CDR3 spans 21 amino acids. The CDR3 DNA follows: TGTGCCACCAGTGATTTTGTAGGAACGGCTAGCGGGGGGAGTTCCTACAATGAGCAGTTCTTC. This gives the protein CATSDFVGTASGGSSYNEQFF.

This clonotype was seen more than once but under ten times. V gene TRBV19 combines with J gene TRBJ1-5, with D possibly TRBD1 on 5 matching bases. Germline V lookup: CDR1 LNHDA, CDR2 SQIVND (reference sequence). V was clipped by 6 bases and J by 5 bases, with 14 bases between them. CDR3 length: 14 residues. The DNA of the CDR3 is TGTGCCAGTAGCGGTACACGAGGGGATCAGCCCCAGCATTTT. This sequence encodes CASSGTRGDQPQHF.

In this sample, this clonotype turned up many times. The V call is TRBV6-2 or TRBV6-3, the J call TRBJ1-5; weak D call: TRBD1 (5 bases). CDR1 MNHEY and CDR2 SVGEGT come from the germline V gene. The V end was cut by 6 bases, the J end by 5 bases, with 17 bases between. The CDR3 totals 15 residues. The CDR3 sequence: CASRRDGGPDQPQHF. In nucleotides, the CDR3 is TGTGCCAGCAGAAGGGACGGGGGTCCGGATCAGCCCCAGCATTTT.

This chain links TRBV7-9 with TRBJ1-1; TRBD1 aligns across 8 bases. The CDR3 spans 15 residues. V gave up 4 bases and J gave up 0 bases; unmatched junction bases: 4. Germline assignment: CDR1 SEHNR and CDR2 FQNEAQ (reference sequence). The CDR3 DNA follows: TGTGCCAGCAGCTCACACAGGGGGATGAACACTGAAGCTTTCTTT. It yields the protein CASSSHRGMNTEAFF. Based on the CDR3 plus reference TRBV7-9 and TRBJ1-1, the full variable domain is DTGVSQNPRHKITKRGQNVTFRCDPISEHNRLYWYRQTLGQGPEFLTYFQNEAQLEKSRLLSDRFSAERPKGSFSTLEIQRTEQGDSAMYLCASSSHRGMNTEAFFGQGTRLTVV.

This clonotype has only a few counts. An end of the junction does not agree with germline; a read error may underlie this. The J gene is TRBJ2-3, the V gene TRBV5-6; 7 positions agree with TRBD2. Germline V gene lookup returns CDR1 SGHDT and CDR2 YYEEEE. The CDR3 has 12 amino acids. The CDR3 DNA sequence: TGTGCCAGCAGCCCCGGACTAGATCGTCCCCATTTT. It yields the protein CASSPGLDRPHF.

J is TRBJ2-3 and V is TRBV9; 15 bases agree with TRBD2. The CDR3 length is 17 residues. Germline CDR1 SGDLS, CDR2 YYNGEE. V gave up 3 bases and J gave up 4 bases; unmatched junction bases: 6. CDR3 loop: CASSAGTSGGFADTQYF. The CDR3 nucleotides are TGTGCCAGCAGCGCCGGGACTAGCGGGGGGTTTGCAGATACGCAGTATTTT.

The table lists this clonotype with many counts. The rearrangement uses TRBV20-1 and TRBJ1-2; D not resolved. V gave up 3 bases and J gave up 6 bases, with 5 bases separating them. Looked up from germline, CDR1 is DFQATT and CDR2 is SNEGSKA (reference sequence). The CDR3 is 10 amino acids. The CDR3 reads CSARSDGYTF. Written as DNA, the CDR3 is TGCAGTGCTAGGTCAGATGGCTACACCTTC.

Only one count was recorded for this clonotype. At one boundary the junction diverges from the germline segment, which might be a read error. V usage is TRBV5-1 and J usage is TRBJ1-1; D is possibly TRBD1 (6 bases). This CDR3 spans 14 amino acids. Germline V lookup: CDR1 SGHRS, CDR2 YFSETQ. The CDR3 reads CASSLGQANTKAFF. CDR3 DNA sequence: TGCGCCAGCAGCTTGGGACAGGCCAACACTAAAGCTTTCTTT.

This clonotype was recorded at least ten times. The CDR3 region is CASSLRWTDTQYF. The DNA for the CDR3 is TGTGCCAGCAGTTTAAGGTGGACAGATACGCAGTATTTT. The chain recombines TRBV27 with TRBJ2-3; no clear D. Germline-derived CDR1 and CDR2 are MNHEY and SMNVEV (reference sequence). Trimming removed 2 bases at V and 3 bases at J, with 6 bases between. The CDR3 length is 13 residues.

The chain uses TRBV24-1 and TRBJ2-3, with 10 bases lining up with TRBD2. V was pared by 4 bases and J by 6 bases, with 3 bases of the junction left unmatched. From germline, CDR1 is KGHDR and CDR2 SFDVKD. This CDR3 region has 14 residues. The DNA for the CDR3 is TGTGCCACCAGTGAAGCGGGGGGGCTGGATACGCAGTATTTT. Translating it yields CATSEAGGLDTQYF.

The J gene is TRBJ1-5, the V gene TRBV4-1; 8 positions agree with TRBD1. Germline loops: CDR1 MGHRA, CDR2 YSYEKL. The CDR3 has 15 amino acids. The junction had 8 bases not matched to a gene; V was cut back by 3 bases and J by 7 bases. DNA for the CDR3: TGCGCCAGCAGCCAGGGACAGGCTGACAACCAGCCCCAGCATTTT. Translating it yields CASSQGQADNQPQHF.

J is TRBJ2-2 and V is TRBV6-6; possible D gene TRBD1, 5 bases. V dropped 3 bases and J dropped 6 bases, with 14 bases sitting between them. The CDR3 is 15 amino acids. CDR1 is MNHNY, CDR2 SVGAGI, per germline (reference sequence). CDR3 in amino acids: CASSYSPGIAGELFF. The CDR3 region has the DNA TGTGCCAGCAGTTATTCCCCAGGGATTGCCGGGGAGCTGTTTTTT.

Worth noting for this clonotype: This may stem from a read error, because a much larger clone lies one nucleotide away. The CDR3 nucleotides read TGTGTCAGCAGTATTAGACCCACAGATACGCAGTATTTT. Translating it yields CVSSIRPTDTQYF. This rearrangement joins TRBV27 to TRBJ2-3; D not certain. Germline values: CDR1 MNHEY, CDR2 SMNVEV (reference sequence). The CDR3 spans 13 residues.

This clonotype was seen at least ten times. The chain is built from TRBV7-6 and TRBJ2-7; D is undetermined. From germline, CDR1 is SGHVS and CDR2 FNYEAQ. This CDR3 is built from 12 residues. V lost 5 bases to trimming and J lost 7 bases, with 12 bases between them. CDR3 sequence: CASSGPPREQYF. CDR3 DNA sequence: TGTGCCAGCAGCGGTCCCCCTCGGGAGCAGTACTTC.

In its sample, this clonotype was seen many times. This chain connects TRBV7-9 to TRBJ1-6; D is possibly TRBD1 (5 bases). This CDR3 contains 13 residues. V lost 8 bases and J lost 4, with 9 bases in between. Germline V gene sequence: CDR1 SEHNR, CDR2 FQNEAQ (reference sequence). CDR3 sequence reads: CASGKGYNSPLHF. CDR3 nucleotide sequence: TGTGCCAGCGGCAAGGGGTATAATTCACCCCTCCACTTT.

The table lists this clonotype with many counts. V is TRBV7-2 and J is TRBJ2-1, with a possible D match to TRBD1 (5 bases). The CDR3 is 14 residues long. V was cut by 1 base and J by 5 bases, with 9 bases left in between. Germline CDR1 and CDR2: SGHTA and FQGNSA. The CDR3 region is CASSLGRVDNEQFF. In DNA, the CDR3 is TGTGCCAGCAGCTTAGGCAGGGTAGACAATGAGCAGTTCTTC.

The V gene is TRBV29-1, the J gene TRBJ1-2, with D tentatively TRBD1 (6 bases). Trimming stripped 4 bases from V and 5 bases from J, with 11 bases between. Germline lookup yields CDR1 SQVTM and CDR2 ANQGSEA. The CDR3 spans 12 residues. CDR3 region: CSVADRNYGYTF. CDR3 nucleotide sequence: TGCAGCGTTGCGGACAGAAATTATGGCTACACCTTC.

Ten or more counts support this clonotype. The junction departs from the called germline gene at one end, perhaps through a read error. This sequence joins TRBV29-1 and TRBJ2-3, with TRBD1 identical over 8 bases. The CDR3 spans 15 residues. Germline CDR1 is SQVTM and CDR2 is ANQGSEA. The CDR3 region has the DNA TGCAGCGTTGAGCAAGGGGCAGGGGGCACGGATACGCAGTATTTT. This codes for CSVEQGAGGTDTQYF.

The chain employs TRBV29-1 and TRBJ2-7; D ambiguous. V was pared by 4 bases and J by 3 bases, with 7 bases between. CDR3 length: 11 residues. Germline lookup yields CDR1 SQVTM and CDR2 ANQGSEA. CDR3 sequence: CSVGEVYEQYF. DNA of the CDR3: TGCAGCGTTGGAGAAGTCTACGAGCAGTACTTC.

This clonotype was observed many times. This chain uses TRBV7-9 with TRBJ1-5; the D is unclear. Trimming left V 2 bases short and J 5 bases short, with 7 bases between. Germline loops: CDR1 SEHNR, CDR2 FQNEAQ (reference sequence). The CDR3 sequence is 13 residues long. CDR3 residues: CASSLSGDQPQHF. CDR3 DNA: TGTGCCAGCAGCTTAAGCGGGGATCAGCCCCAGCATTTT.

This clonotype was observed at least ten times. The CDR3 DNA reads TGTGCCAGCAGCCTAGACAGGGACTTCTTCTATGGCTACACCTTC. The encoded protein is CASSLDRDFFYGYTF. This chain uses TRBV5-4 with TRBJ1-2, with 7 bases lining up with TRBD1. The germline CDR1 and CDR2 sequences are SGHNT and YYREEE (reference sequence). V was clipped by 4 bases and J by 4 bases; unmatched bases: 10. The CDR3 extends over 15 amino acids. The variable domain in full, with the rest retrieved from reference TRBV5-4 and TRBJ1-2, is ETGVTQSPTHLIKTRGQQVTLRCSSQSGHNTVSWYQQALGQGPQFIFQYYREEENGRGNFPPRFSGLQFPNYSSELNVNALELDDSALYLCASSLDRDFFYGYTFGSGTRLTVV.

This clonotype was seen repeatedly, ten times or more. The chain combines TRBV27 with TRBJ2-4; 8 positions agree with TRBD2. The junction had 3 bases not matched to a gene; V was cut back by 11 bases and J by 6 bases. This CDR3 comprises 11 residues. Per germline, CDR1 MNHEY and CDR2 SMNVEV (reference sequence). CDR3 DNA: TGTGCCGCAACTAGCGGAAACATTCAGTACTTC. Translating it yields CAATSGNIQYF.

In this sample, this clonotype turned up many times. The CDR3 reads CASSWTQGGNTEAFF. CDR3 nucleotide sequence: TGCGCCAGCAGCTGGACACAGGGAGGTAACACTGAAGCTTTCTTT. The chain employs TRBV5-1 and TRBJ1-1, with D tentatively TRBD1 (6 bases). Germline loops: CDR1 SGHRS, CDR2 YFSETQ. Deletions cut 3 bases from V and 2 bases from J, with 14 bases between. The CDR3 length is 15 residues.

This clonotype showed up just a few times. The chain combines TRBV2 with TRBJ1-1; D not resolved. This CDR3 has 14 amino acids. From germline, CDR1 is SNHLY and CDR2 FYNNEI. V gave up 4 bases and J gave up 2 bases, with 11 bases separating them. CDR3 DNA sequence: TGTGCCAGCAGTGCACTCCGGGAAAACACTGAAGCTTTCTTT. Translating it yields CASSALRENTEAFF.

This clonotype was found many times. The chain carries TRBV20-1 and TRBJ2-3; 9 bases match TRBD2. The CDR3 consists of 15 residues. Germline CDR1 and CDR2: DFQATT and SNEGSKA (reference sequence). V gave up 4 bases and J gave up 2 bases; unmatched junction bases: 7. This CDR3 reads CSATPPSGTTDTQYF. CDR3 in DNA: TGCAGTGCTACCCCCCCTAGCGGGACCACAGATACGCAGTATTTT.

This clonotype was counted at least ten times. This chain links TRBV7-2 with TRBJ2-5; D not resolved. V was trimmed by 0 bases and J by 3 bases, leaving 5 bases between them. This CDR3 region has 13 residues. Germline V lookup: CDR1 SGHTA, CDR2 FQGNSA. CDR3 DNA sequence: TGTGCCAGCAGCTTAGCGTCCGAAGAGACCCAGTACTTC. Amino acids: CASSLASEETQYF. The full variable domain, with the rest looked up from reference TRBV7-2 and TRBJ2-5, is GAGVSQSPSNKVTEKGKDVELRCDPISGHTALYWYRQSLGQGLEFLIYFQGNSAPDKSGLPSDRFSAERTGGSVSTLTIQRTQQEDSAVYLCASSLASEETQYFGPGTRLLVL.

This clonotype occurred many times. CDR3: CASSLTSEETQYF. Here the CDR3 DNA reads TGTGCCAGCAGCCTAACATCCGAAGAGACCCAGTACTTC. The chain links TRBV9 to TRBJ2-5, with D hard to call. V gave up 4 bases and J gave up 3 bases, with 10 bases separating them. Germline V gene data show CDR1 as SGDLS and CDR2 as YYNGEE. The CDR3 is 13 residues long.

Ten or more counts support this clonotype. The chain combines TRBV10-2 with TRBJ2-1; D remains unclear. Trimming cost V 0 bases and J 7 bases, with 16 bases left between them. Germline V gene lookup returns CDR1 WSHSY and CDR2 SAAADI. The CDR3 has 16 residues. This CDR3 reads CASSESGSLGRNEQFF. CDR3 sequence (DNA): TGCGCCAGCAGTGAGTCGGGTAGCTTGGGCAGGAATGAGCAGTTCTTC.